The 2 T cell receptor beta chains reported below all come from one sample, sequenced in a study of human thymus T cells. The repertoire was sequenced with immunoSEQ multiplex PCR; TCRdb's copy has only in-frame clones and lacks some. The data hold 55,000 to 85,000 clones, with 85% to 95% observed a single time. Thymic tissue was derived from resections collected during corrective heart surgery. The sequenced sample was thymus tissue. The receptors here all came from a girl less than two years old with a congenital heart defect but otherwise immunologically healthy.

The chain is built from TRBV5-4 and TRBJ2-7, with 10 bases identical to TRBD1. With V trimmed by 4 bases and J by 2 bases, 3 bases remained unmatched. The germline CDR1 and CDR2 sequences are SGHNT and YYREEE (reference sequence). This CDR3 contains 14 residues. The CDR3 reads CASSPGTGAYEQYF. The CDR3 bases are TGTGCCAGCAGCCCAGGGACAGGGGCCTACGAGCAGTACTTC.

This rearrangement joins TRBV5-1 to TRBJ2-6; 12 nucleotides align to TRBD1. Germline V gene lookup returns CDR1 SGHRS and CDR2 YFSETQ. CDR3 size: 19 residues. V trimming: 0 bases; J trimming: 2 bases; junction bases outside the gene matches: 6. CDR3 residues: CASSLGDRGRLPGANVLTF. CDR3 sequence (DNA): TGCGCCAGCAGCTTGGGGGACAGGGGGCGACTTCCTGGGGCCAACGTCCTGACTTTC.